This TCR beta chain was sequenced in a study of shared clonotypes between healthy human individuals. Study summary: With ages of 18 to 49, the donors were two women and a few men.

To note about this clone: Antigen: not known.

Study outcomes and limitations: On the whole, naive subsets had larger estimated richness than memory subsets had. The study drew on few donors, limiting represented genetic and exposure-history diversity.

Measured with immunoSEQ multiplex PCR; TCRdb has only the in-frame clones, and not every one. The sample contains 2 million to 2.5 million clones, 85% to 95% of which appear only once. Terminally differentiated effector memory CD45RA+ cells were excluded by CCR7 positive selection of CD45RO-negative cells. This CDR3 comprises 16 residues. The germline V gene has CDR1 SGHVS and CDR2 FNYEAQ. The junction had 12 bases not matched to a gene; V was cut back by 5 bases and J by 2 bases. This chain uses TRBV7-6 with TRBJ2-7; 7 bases are shared with TRBD2. This sequence originates from a man aged 18 to 35 in good health. Some clones in this sample may be carry-over from other donors' samples. Sequenced: naive CD8+ T cells from PBMCs. The CDR3 sequence: CASSLAAGAGPYEQYF. The CDR3 region has the DNA TGTGCCAGCAGCCTGGCGGCGGGAGCGGGTCCCTACGAGCAGTACTTC.